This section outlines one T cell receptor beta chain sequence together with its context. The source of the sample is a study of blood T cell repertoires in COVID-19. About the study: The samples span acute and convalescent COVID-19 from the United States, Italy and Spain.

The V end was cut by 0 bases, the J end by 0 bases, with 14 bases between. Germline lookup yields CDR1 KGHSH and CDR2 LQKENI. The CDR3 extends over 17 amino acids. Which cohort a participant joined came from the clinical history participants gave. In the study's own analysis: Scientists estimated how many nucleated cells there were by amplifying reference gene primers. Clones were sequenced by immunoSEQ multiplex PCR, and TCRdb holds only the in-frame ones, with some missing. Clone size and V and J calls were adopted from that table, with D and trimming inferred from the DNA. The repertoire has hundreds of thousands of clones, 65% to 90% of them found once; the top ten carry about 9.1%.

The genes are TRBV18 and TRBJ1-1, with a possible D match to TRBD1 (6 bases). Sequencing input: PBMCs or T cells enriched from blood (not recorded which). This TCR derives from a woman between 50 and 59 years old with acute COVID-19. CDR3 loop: CASSPPGVGGLNTEAFF. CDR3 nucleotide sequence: TGTGCCAGCTCACCACCCGGGGTTGGGGGCCTGAACACTGAAGCTTTCTTT.